Following are 9 T cell receptor beta chains from one sample sequenced in a study of cytomegalovirus exposure and HLA in healthy donors. This PCR relied on a set of 60 Vbeta primers and 13 Jbeta primers. Sequencing was performed with immunoSEQ multiplex PCR; in TCRdb, only in-frame clones are kept and a portion is missing. Of roughly 55,000 clones listed, over 75% are singletons. The sample taken for sequencing was PBMCs. The receptor source for this set is a boy between 10 and 17 years old in good health and CMV-seropositive.

The chain carries TRBV18 and TRBJ2-7, with D tentatively TRBD1 (6 bases). The CDR3 runs to 14 residues. Germline CDR1 reads KGHSH; CDR2 reads LQKENI. Trimming removed 3 bases at V and 1 base at J, with 10 bases between. CDR3 coding DNA: TGTGCCAGCTCACCTGCCAGGGGTTCCTACGAGCAGTACTTC. It yields the protein CASSPARGSYEQYF. The full variable domain, in which reference TRBV18 and TRBJ2-7 provide the parts outside the CDR3, is NAGVMQNPRHLVRRRGQEARLRCSPMKGHSHVYWYRQLPEEGLKFMVYLQKENIIDESGMPKERFSAEFPKEGPSILRIQQVVRGDSAAYFCASSPARGSYEQYFGPGTRLTVT.

This chain joins TRBV27 and TRBJ2-2, with TRBD1 identical over 9 bases. CDR3 length: 15 amino acids. After removal of 4 bases from V and 5 bases from J, the junction contained 5 bases not matched to a gene. The V gene's germline CDR1 is MNHEY and CDR2 SMNVEV (reference sequence). The CDR3 DNA reads as TGTGCCAGCAGTTCAGGACAGGGGACGACCGGGGAGCTGTTTTTT. Protein product: CASSSGQGTTGELFF.

This clone was counted a few times. J is TRBJ1-4 and V is TRBV25-1; D gene ambiguous. This CDR3 is built from 12 residues. V shed 8 bases and J shed 11 bases, with 15 bases lying between them. Germline V gene lookup returns CDR1 MGHDK and CDR2 SYGVNS. Here the CDR3 reads CASGLVGKKLFF. CDR3 DNA: TGTGCCAGCGGACTCGTCGGGAAGAAACTGTTTTTT.

The chain couples TRBV5-6 to TRBJ1-2; D is unresolved. Germline V gene sequence: CDR1 SGHDT, CDR2 YYEEEE. This CDR3 has 16 residues. V lost 0 bases, J lost 4 bases, and 16 bases lay in between. The CDR3 DNA reads as TGTGCCAGCAGCTTGGTTTATCCAGAACCACGCTATGGCTACACCTTC. Translating gives CASSLVYPEPRYGYTF.

This rearrangement joins TRBV5-1 to TRBJ2-2; the D gene is possibly TRBD1 (6 bases). The CDR3 has 16 amino acids. Germline V gene data show CDR1 as SGHRS and CDR2 as YFSETQ. The V end was cut by 0 bases, the J end by 0 bases, with 9 bases between. The CDR3 sequence is CASSLEGVANTGELFF. The CDR3, as DNA: TGCGCCAGCAGCTTGGAGGGGGTCGCGAACACCGGGGAGCTGTTTTTT.

The V call is TRBV9, the J call TRBJ2-1, with D possibly being TRBD1 (6 bases). Germline loops: CDR1 SGDLS, CDR2 YYNGEE. Trimming removed 0 bases from V and 3 bases from J, with 13 bases in between. CDR3 length: 16 amino acids. In nucleotides, the CDR3 is TGTGCCAGCAGCGTAGGGTATGGGGGCAACTACAATGAGCAGTTCTTC. Translating gives CASSVGYGGNYNEQFF.

This chain uses TRBV15 with TRBJ2-7; 9 bases are shared with TRBD2. Trimming at V came to 8 bases and at J to 5 bases, leaving 7 bases not matched to a gene. This CDR3 region has 13 residues. Germline CDR1 and CDR2: LNHNV and YYDKDF (reference sequence). The CDR3 sequence: CATALSGGNEQYF. Written as DNA, the CDR3 is TGTGCCACCGCCCTAAGCGGGGGGAACGAGCAGTACTTC.

This clone occurred once. The CDR3: CASSLDRGYEKLFF. The CDR3 DNA follows: TGCGCCAGCAGCTTGGACAGGGGTTATGAAAAACTGTTTTTT. The chain employs TRBV5-1 and TRBJ1-4; 7 nucleotides line up with TRBD1. The trim removed 0 bases at V and 6 bases at J, leaving 2 bases unmatched. The V gene's germline CDR1 is SGHRS and CDR2 YFSETQ. The CDR3 runs to 14 residues. The entire variable domain, with the rest obtained from reference TRBV5-1 and TRBJ1-4, is as follows: KAGVTQTPRYLIKTRGQQVTLSCSPISGHRSVSWYQQTPGQGLQFLFEYFSETQRNKGNFPGRFSGRQFSNSRSEMNVSTLELGDSALYLCASSLDRGYEKLFFGSGTQLSVL.

The V gene is TRBV7-9, the J gene TRBJ2-7; 7 nucleotides match TRBD1. The germline CDR1 and CDR2 sequences are SEHNR and FQNEAQ (reference sequence). This CDR3 is built from 14 residues. The junction had 9 bases not matched to a gene; V was cut back by 5 bases and J by 5 bases. As DNA, the CDR3 is TGTGCCAGCAGCCCAACAGGGGCGAAAAACGAGCAGTACTTC. Translation: CASSPTGAKNEQYF. The complete variable domain, with remaining parts taken from reference TRBV7-9 and TRBJ2-7, reads DTGVSQNPRHKITKRGQNVTFRCDPISEHNRLYWYRQTLGQGPEFLTYFQNEAQLEKSRLLSDRFSAERPKGSFSTLEIQRTEQGDSAMYLCASSPTGAKNEQYFGPGTRLTVT.